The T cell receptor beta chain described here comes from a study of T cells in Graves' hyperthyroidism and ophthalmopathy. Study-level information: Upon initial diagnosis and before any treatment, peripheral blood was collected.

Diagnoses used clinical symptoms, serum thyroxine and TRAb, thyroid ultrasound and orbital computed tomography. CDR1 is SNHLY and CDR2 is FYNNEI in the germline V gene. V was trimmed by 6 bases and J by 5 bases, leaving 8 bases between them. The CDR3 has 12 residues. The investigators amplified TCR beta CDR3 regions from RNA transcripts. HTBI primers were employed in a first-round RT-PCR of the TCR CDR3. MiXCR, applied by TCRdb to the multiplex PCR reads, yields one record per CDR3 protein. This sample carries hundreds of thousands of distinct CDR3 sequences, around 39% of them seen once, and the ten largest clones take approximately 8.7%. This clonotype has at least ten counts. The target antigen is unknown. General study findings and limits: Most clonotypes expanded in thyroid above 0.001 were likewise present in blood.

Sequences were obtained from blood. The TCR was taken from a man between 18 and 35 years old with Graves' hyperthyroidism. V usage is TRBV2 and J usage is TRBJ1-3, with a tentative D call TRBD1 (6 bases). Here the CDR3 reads CASRGDRNTIYF. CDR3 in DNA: TGTGCCAGCAGGGGGGACAGAAACACCATATATTTT.